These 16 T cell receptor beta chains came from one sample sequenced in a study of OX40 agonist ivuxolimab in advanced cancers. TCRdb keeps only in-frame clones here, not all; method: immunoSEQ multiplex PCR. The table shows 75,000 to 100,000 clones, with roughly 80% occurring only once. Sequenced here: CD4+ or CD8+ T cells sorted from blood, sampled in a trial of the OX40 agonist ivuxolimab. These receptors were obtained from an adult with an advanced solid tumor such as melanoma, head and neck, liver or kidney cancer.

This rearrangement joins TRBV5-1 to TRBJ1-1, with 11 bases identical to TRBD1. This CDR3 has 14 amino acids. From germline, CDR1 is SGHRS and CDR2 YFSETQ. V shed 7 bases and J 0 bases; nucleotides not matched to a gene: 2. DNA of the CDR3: TGCGCCAGCGGGACAGGGGGTCTGAACACTGAAGCTTTCTTT. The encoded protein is CASGTGGLNTEAFF.

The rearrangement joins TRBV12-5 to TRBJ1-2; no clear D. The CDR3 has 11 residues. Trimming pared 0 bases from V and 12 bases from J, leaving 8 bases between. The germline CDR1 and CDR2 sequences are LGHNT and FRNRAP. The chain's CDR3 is CASGLVGPNTF. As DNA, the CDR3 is TGTGCTAGTGGTTTGGTCGGTCCGAACACCTTC.

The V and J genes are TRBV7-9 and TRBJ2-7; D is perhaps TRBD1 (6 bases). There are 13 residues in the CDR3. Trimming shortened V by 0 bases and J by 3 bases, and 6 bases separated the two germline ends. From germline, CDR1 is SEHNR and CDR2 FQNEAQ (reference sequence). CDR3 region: CASSLAGGYEQYF. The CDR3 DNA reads TGTGCCAGCAGCTTAGCAGGGGGCTACGAGCAGTACTTC.

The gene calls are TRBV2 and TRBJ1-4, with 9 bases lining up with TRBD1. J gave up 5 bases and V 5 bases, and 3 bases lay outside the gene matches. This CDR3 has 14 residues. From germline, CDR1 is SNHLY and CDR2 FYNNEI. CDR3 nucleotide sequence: TGTGCCAGCAGTTCCGGGACAGGGAATGAAAAACTGTTTTTT. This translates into CASSSGTGNEKLFF.

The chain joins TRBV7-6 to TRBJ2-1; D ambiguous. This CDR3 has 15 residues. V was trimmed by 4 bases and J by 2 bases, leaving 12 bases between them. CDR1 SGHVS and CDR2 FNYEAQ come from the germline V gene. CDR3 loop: CASSSSTGAYNEQFF. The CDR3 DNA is TGTGCCAGCAGCTCCTCGACCGGCGCCTACAATGAGCAGTTCTTC.

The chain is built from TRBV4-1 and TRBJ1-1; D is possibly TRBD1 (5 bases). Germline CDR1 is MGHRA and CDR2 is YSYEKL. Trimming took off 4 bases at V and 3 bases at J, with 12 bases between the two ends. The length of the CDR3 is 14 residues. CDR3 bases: TGCGCCAGCAGCCTCGTCAGGGAGGACACTGAAGCTTTCTTT. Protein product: CASSLVREDTEAFF.

As DNA, the CDR3 is TGTGCCAGCAGCCAAGGGGGCAGTTCCTCCTACGAGCAGTACTTC. Protein product: CASSQGGSSSYEQYF. The rearrangement links TRBV4-2 to TRBJ2-7; TRBD1 might be the D (5 bases). The CDR3 loop spans 15 amino acids. Germline assignment: CDR1 LGHNA and CDR2 YNFKEQ. V lost 1 base, J lost 0 bases, and 10 bases lay in between.

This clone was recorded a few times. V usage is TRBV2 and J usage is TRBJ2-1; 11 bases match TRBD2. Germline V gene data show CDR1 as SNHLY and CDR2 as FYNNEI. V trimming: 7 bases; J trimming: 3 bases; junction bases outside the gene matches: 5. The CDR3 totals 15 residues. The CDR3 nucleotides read TGTGCCAGCATAAGACTAGCGGGATACTACAATGAGCAGTTCTTC. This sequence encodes CASIRLAGYYNEQFF.

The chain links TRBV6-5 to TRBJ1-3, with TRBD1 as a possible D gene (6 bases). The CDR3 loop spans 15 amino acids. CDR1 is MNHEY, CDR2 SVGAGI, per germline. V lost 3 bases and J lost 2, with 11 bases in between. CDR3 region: CASSYSGAAGNTIYF. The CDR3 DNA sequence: TGTGCCAGCAGTTATTCAGGGGCTGCTGGAAACACCATATATTTT.

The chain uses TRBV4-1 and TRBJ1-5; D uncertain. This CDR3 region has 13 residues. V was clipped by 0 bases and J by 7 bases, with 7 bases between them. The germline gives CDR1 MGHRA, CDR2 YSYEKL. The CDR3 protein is CASSQDYGQPQHF. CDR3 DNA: TGCGCCAGCAGCCAAGATTATGGGCAGCCCCAGCATTTT.

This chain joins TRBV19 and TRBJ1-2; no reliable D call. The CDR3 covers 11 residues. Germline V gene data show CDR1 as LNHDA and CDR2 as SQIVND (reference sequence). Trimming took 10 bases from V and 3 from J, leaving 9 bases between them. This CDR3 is CATEWDYGYTF. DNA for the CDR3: TGTGCCACCGAGTGGGACTATGGCTACACCTTC.

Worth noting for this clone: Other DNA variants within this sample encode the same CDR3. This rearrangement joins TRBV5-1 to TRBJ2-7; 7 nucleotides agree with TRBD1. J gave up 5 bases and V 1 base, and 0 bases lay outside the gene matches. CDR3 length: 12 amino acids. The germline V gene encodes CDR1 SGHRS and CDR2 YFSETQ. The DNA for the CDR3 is TGCGCCAGCAGCTTGCAGGGGGACGAGCAGTACTTC. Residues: CASSLQGDEQYF. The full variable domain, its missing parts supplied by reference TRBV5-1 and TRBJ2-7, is KAGVTQTPRYLIKTRGQQVTLSCSPISGHRSVSWYQQTPGQGLQFLFEYFSETQRNKGNFPGRFSGRQFSNSRSEMNVSTLELGDSALYLCASSLQGDEQYFGPGTRLTVT.

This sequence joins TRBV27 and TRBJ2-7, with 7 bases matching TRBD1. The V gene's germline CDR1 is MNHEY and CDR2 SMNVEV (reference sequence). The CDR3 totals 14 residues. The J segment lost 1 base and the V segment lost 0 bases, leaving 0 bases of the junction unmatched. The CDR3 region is CASSLSDRSYEQYF. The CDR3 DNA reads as TGTGCCAGCAGTTTATCGGACAGGTCCTACGAGCAGTACTTC.

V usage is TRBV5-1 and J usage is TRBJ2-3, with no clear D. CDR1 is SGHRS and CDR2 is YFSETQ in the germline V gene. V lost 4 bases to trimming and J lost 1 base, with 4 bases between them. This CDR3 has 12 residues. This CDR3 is CASSHGTDTQYF. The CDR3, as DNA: TGCGCCAGCAGCCACGGCACAGATACGCAGTATTTT.

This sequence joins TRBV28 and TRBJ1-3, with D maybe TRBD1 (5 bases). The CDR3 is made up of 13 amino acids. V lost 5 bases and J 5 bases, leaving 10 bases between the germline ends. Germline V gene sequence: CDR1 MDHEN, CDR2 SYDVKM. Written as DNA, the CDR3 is TGTGCCAGCAGTCCGGGGCTCAGAAACACCATATATTTT. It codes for CASSPGLRNTIYF. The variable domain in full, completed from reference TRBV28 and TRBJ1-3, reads DVKVTQSSRYLVKRTGEKVFLECVQDMDHENMFWYRQDPGLGLRLIYFSYDVKMKEKGDIPEGYSVSREKKERFSLILESASTNQTSMYLCASSPGLRNTIYFGEGSWLTVV.

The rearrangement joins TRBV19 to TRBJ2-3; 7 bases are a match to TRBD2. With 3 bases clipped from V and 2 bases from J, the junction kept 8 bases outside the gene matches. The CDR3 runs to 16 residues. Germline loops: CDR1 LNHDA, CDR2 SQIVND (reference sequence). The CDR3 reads CASSMEREALTDTQYF. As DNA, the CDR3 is TGTGCCAGTAGTATGGAGCGGGAAGCGCTCACAGATACGCAGTATTTT.